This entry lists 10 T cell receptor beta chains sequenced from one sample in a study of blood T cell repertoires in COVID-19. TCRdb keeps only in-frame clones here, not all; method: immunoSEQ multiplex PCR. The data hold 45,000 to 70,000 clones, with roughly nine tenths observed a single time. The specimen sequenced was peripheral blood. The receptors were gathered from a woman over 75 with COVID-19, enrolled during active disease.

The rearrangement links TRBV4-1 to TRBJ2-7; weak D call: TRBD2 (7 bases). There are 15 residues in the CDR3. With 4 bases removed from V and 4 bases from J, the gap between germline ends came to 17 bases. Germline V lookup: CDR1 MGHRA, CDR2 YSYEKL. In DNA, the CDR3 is TGCGCCAGCAGCCTGGGGGGGGCTAGCACTTACGAGCAGTACTTC. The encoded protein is CASSLGGASTYEQYF.

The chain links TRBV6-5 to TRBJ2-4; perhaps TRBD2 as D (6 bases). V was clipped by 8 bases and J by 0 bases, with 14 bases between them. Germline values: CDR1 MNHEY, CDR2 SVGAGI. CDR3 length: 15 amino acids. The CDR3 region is CASGGSILAKNIQYF. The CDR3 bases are TGTGCCAGCGGGGGGAGCATCCTAGCCAAAAACATTCAGTACTTC.

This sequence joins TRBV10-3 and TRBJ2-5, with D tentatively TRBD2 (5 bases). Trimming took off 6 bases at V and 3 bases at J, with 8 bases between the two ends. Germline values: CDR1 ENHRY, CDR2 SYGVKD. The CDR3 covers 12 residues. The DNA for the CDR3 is TGTGCCATCAGGGGTAGCGAAGAGACCCAGTACTTC. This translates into CAIRGSEETQYF.

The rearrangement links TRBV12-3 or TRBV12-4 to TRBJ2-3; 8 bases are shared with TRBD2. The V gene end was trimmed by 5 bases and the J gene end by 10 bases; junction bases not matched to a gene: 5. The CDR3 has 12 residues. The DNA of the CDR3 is TGTGCCAGCAGTGGACGGGGGGGGGCGCAGTATTTT. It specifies CASSGRGGAQYF.

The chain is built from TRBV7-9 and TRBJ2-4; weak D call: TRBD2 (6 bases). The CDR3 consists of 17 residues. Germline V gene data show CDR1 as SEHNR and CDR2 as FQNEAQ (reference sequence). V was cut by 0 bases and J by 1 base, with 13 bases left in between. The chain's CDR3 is CASSLAGQAGAKNIQYF. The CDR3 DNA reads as TGTGCCAGCAGCTTAGCGGGGCAGGCGGGGGCCAAAAACATTCAGTACTTC.

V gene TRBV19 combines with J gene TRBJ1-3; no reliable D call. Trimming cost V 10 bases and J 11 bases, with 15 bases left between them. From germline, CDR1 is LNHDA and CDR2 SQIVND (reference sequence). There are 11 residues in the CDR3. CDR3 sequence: CATHGKGAIYF. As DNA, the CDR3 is TGTGCCACTCACGGAAAGGGAGCCATATATTTT.

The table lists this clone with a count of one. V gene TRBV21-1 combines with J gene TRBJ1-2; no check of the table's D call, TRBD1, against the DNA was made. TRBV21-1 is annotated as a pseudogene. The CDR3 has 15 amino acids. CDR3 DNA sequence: TGTGCCAGCAGCACGAGACAGTCTCCTAACTATGGCTACACCTTC. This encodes CASSTRQSPNYGYTF.

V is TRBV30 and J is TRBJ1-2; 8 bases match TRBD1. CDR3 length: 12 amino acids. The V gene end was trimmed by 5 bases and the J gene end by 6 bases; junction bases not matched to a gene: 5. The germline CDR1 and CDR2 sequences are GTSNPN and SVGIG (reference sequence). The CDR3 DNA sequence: TGTGCCTGGGGACAGGGTGGACATGGCTACACCTTC. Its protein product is CAWGQGGHGYTF.

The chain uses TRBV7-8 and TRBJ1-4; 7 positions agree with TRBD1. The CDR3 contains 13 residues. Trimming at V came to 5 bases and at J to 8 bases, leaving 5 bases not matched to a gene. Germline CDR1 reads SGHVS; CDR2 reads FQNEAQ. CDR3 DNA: TGTGCCAGCAGCCAAGGGACAGAGGAAAAACTGTTTTTT. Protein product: CASSQGTEEKLFF. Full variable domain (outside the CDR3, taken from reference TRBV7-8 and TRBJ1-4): GAGVSQSPRYKVAKRGQDVALRCDPISGHVSLFWYQQALGQGPEFLTYFQNEAQLDKSGLPSDRFFAERPEGSVSTLKIQRTQQEDSAVYLCASSQGTEEKLFFGSGTQLSVL.

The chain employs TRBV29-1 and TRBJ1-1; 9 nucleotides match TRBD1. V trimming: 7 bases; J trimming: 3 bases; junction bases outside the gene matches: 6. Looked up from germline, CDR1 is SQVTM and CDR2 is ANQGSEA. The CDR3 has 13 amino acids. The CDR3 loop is CSASRTGDTEAFF. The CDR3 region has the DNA TGCAGCGCTTCTAGGACAGGGGACACTGAAGCTTTCTTT.